The 26 T cell receptor beta chains given below trace back to one sample, sequenced in a study of cytomegalovirus exposure and HLA in healthy donors. PCR amplification relied on 60 Vbeta primers (plus 13 Jbeta primers). Profiled with immunoSEQ multiplex PCR; TCRdb holds only in-frame clones, not every one. This table holds over 140,000 clones, almost 85% found once. The sequencing input was PBMCs. The receptors here all came from a man aged 25 to 40 in good health and CMV-seropositive.

The genes are TRBV7-9 and TRBJ2-1; TRBD2 matches 13 bases. The V and J ends lost 3 bases and 10 bases, in that order; junction bases with no gene match: 9. CDR1 is SEHNR, CDR2 FQNEAQ, per germline (reference sequence). This CDR3 contains 16 residues. In DNA form, the CDR3 reads TGTGCCAGCAGCTTTTCACTAGCGGGGGGGATAGGGGAGCAGTTCTTC. This translates into CASSFSLAGGIGEQFF.

In the case of this clone: The junction does not match germline at one end; this may be a read error. V usage is TRBV7-9 and J usage is TRBJ1-2; D unclear. Germline V gives CDR1 SEHNR, CDR2 FQNEAQ (reference sequence). CDR3 length equals 12 residues. The CDR3 DNA follows: TGTTCCAGCAGCTTAGCACGGTATGGCTACACCTTC. It encodes CSSSLARYGYTF.

The chain employs TRBV7-3 and TRBJ2-1; 10 bases align to TRBD1. J lost 6 bases, V lost 5 bases, and 10 bases had no gene match. The CDR3 spans 16 residues. Per germline, CDR1 SGHTA and CDR2 FQGTGA. CDR3 sequence (DNA): TGTGCCAGCAGCCCCCATGGACAGGGGGATCGCAATGAGCAGTTCTTC. It yields the protein CASSPHGQGDRNEQFF.

V usage is TRBV28 and J usage is TRBJ2-3; 12 bases align to TRBD2. Trimming took 10 bases from V and 3 from J; bases not matched to a gene: 8. The CDR3 is 15 amino acids. Germline CDR1 MDHEN, CDR2 SYDVKM. The chain's CDR3 is CAIPGTSGHTDTQYF. The DNA of the CDR3 is TGTGCCATCCCCGGGACTAGCGGGCATACAGATACGCAGTATTTT.

The chain combines TRBV25-1 with TRBJ2-5; 8 bases line up with TRBD1. Germline assignment: CDR1 MGHDK and CDR2 SYGVNS. The CDR3 totals 14 residues. Losses at the gene ends were 10 bases for V and 4 bases for J; bases not matched to a gene: 11. CDR3 nucleotide sequence: TGTGCCACCGCCTATTCAGGGGGCGTAGAGACCCAGTACTTC. It codes for CATAYSGGVETQYF.

The rearrangement joins TRBV5-1 to TRBJ2-1, with 9 bases identical to TRBD2. Unmatched junction bases numbered 5, after V lost 0 bases and J lost 7 bases. From germline, CDR1 is SGHRS and CDR2 YFSETQ. The CDR3 length is 15 residues. Here the CDR3 reads CASSLGAGGPNEQFF. CDR3 in DNA: TGCGCCAGCAGCTTGGGGGCGGGAGGGCCAAATGAGCAGTTCTTC.

The chain carries TRBV28 and TRBJ2-7; D call uncertain. V lost 4 bases and J 7 bases, leaving 5 bases between the germline ends. Per the germline V gene, CDR1 is MDHEN and CDR2 is SYDVKM. This CDR3 spans 10 amino acids. CDR3 DNA sequence: TGTGCCAGCAGTTCTCGGGAGCAGTACTTC. Residues: CASSSREQYF.

The chain employs TRBV5-1 and TRBJ1-6; 8 nucleotides line up with TRBD1. Trimming cost V 0 bases and J 9 bases; bases outside gene matches: 5. This CDR3 spans 15 amino acids. CDR1 is SGHRS and CDR2 is YFSETQ in the germline V gene. CDR3 residues: CASSLDATGASPLHF. The CDR3 DNA follows: TGCGCCAGCAGCTTGGACGCGACAGGGGCTTCACCCCTCCACTTT.

V usage is TRBV19 and J usage is TRBJ1-2; D is undetermined. The V end lost 3 bases, the J end lost 3 bases, and 14 bases lay between the germline ends. The CDR3 runs to 15 residues. Germline V CDR1 and CDR2: LNHDA, SQIVND (reference sequence). CDR3 amino acids: CASSIAAAAYYGYTF. Written as DNA, the CDR3 is TGTGCCAGTAGTATTGCCGCGGCGGCCTACTATGGCTACACCTTC.

The J gene is TRBJ2-2, the V gene TRBV4-1, with TRBD2 matching 8 bases. The CDR3 sequence is 17 residues long. Trimming took 3 bases from V and 2 from J; bases not matched to a gene: 8. Germline V lookup: CDR1 MGHRA, CDR2 YSYEKL. Written as DNA, the CDR3 is TGCGCCAGCAGCCATCGTCCGGGACTAGAAAACACCGGGGAGCTGTTTTTT. Residues: CASSHRPGLENTGELFF.

This clone was observed a few times. The V call is TRBV27, the J call TRBJ2-4; 7 bases fit TRBD2. The CDR3 is 15 amino acids. Losses at the gene ends were 4 bases for V and 2 bases for J; bases not matched to a gene: 5. Germline CDR1 and CDR2: MNHEY and SMNVEV (reference sequence). The CDR3: CASSSPTSPKNIQYF. The CDR3 DNA sequence: TGTGCCAGCAGTTCGCCGACTAGCCCCAAAAACATTCAGTACTTC.

As DNA, the CDR3 is TGTGCCAGTAGTATAGGGGGACTACCCGACGAGACCCAGTACTTC. Its translation: CASSIGGLPDETQYF. This chain connects TRBV19 to TRBJ2-5; 7 bases map to TRBD2. V was pared by 1 base and J by 5 bases, with 7 bases of the junction left unmatched. The CDR3 covers 15 residues. The germline V gene has CDR1 LNHDA and CDR2 SQIVND (reference sequence).

The table lists this clone with a count of one. The chain carries TRBV28 and TRBJ2-7; D gene uncertain. Germline CDR1 is MDHEN and CDR2 is SYDVKM. V dropped 6 bases and J dropped 3 bases, with 9 bases sitting between them. The CDR3 consists of 12 residues. The CDR3 bases are TGTGCCAGCAGCATTGACATCTACGAGCAGTACTTC. This codes for CASSIDIYEQYF.

This clone was counted once. The chain has TRBV7-2 and TRBJ2-7; 8 bases are shared with TRBD2. CDR1 is SGHTA, CDR2 FQGNSA, per germline. Trimming at V came to 4 bases and at J to 3 bases, leaving 5 bases not matched to a gene. The CDR3 sequence is 14 residues long. This CDR3 is CASSSWTSNYEQYF. The DNA of the CDR3 is TGTGCCAGCAGCTCCTGGACTAGCAACTACGAGCAGTACTTC.

The rearrangement links TRBV18 to TRBJ1-1; TRBD1 aligns across 8 bases. Looked up from germline, CDR1 is KGHSH and CDR2 is LQKENI. V was pared by 5 bases and J by 3 bases, with 11 bases of the junction left unmatched. CDR3 length equals 16 residues. CDR3 sequence: CASSSGTGMADTEAFF. CDR3 sequence (DNA): TGTGCCAGCTCATCCGGGACAGGAATGGCTGACACTGAAGCTTTCTTT.

This chain's CDR3 is CASSQGLADYNEQFF. The CDR3, as DNA: TGCGCCAGCAGCCAGGGACTAGCGGACTACAATGAGCAGTTCTTC. This chain connects TRBV5-1 to TRBJ2-1, with 11 nucleotides matching TRBD2. This CDR3 contains 15 residues. The ends lost 4 bases at V and 3 bases at J; junction bases unmatched: 3. Per germline, CDR1 SGHRS and CDR2 YFSETQ.

J is TRBJ2-1 and V is TRBV9; 8 bases align to TRBD2. Germline V gene lookup returns CDR1 SGDLS and CDR2 YYNGEE. The CDR3 extends over 18 amino acids. The V segment lost 2 bases and the J segment 2 bases; nucleotides outside the gene matches: 12. CDR3 region: CASSVSSGGDHAYNEQFF. For the CDR3, the DNA is TGTGCCAGCAGCGTCTCCTCGGGAGGGGACCATGCCTACAATGAGCAGTTCTTC.

Concerning this clone itself: This sample also contains other DNA sequences that code for the same CDR3. This chain links TRBV9 with TRBJ2-1; the match to TRBD2 covers 10 bases. V lost 4 bases, J lost 10 bases, and 11 bases stayed unmatched. Germline V gene lookup returns CDR1 SGDLS and CDR2 YYNGEE. The CDR3 contains 15 residues. CDR3 nucleotide sequence: TGTGCCAGCAGCCTCGGGCTAGCGGGAGAATACGAGCAGTTCTTC. Its protein is CASSLGLAGEYEQFF.

The chain links TRBV30 to TRBJ2-4, with D possibly being TRBD2 (6 bases). The CDR3 spans 15 residues. CDR1 and CDR2 (germline): GTSNPN, SVGIG (reference sequence). With 5 bases removed from V and 0 bases from J, the gap between germline ends came to 14 bases. The CDR3 loop reads CAWGAGALAKNIQYF. For the CDR3, the DNA is TGTGCCTGGGGAGCGGGCGCTCTAGCCAAAAACATTCAGTACTTC.

The gene calls are TRBV5-4 and TRBJ2-1; 16 nucleotides line up with TRBD2. Trimming at V came to 0 bases and at J to 10 bases, leaving 10 bases not matched to a gene. Germline values: CDR1 SGHNT, CDR2 YYREEE (reference sequence). The CDR3 is 18 residues long. The CDR3 region has the DNA TGTGCCAGCAGCTTGGAGGTGGGACTAGCGGGAGGGCCATGGGAGCAGTTCTTC. This gives the protein CASSLEVGLAGGPWEQFF.

The sample holds a few counts of this clone. The V and J genes are TRBV4-1 and TRBJ2-7; 11 nucleotides match TRBD1. The CDR3 sequence is 16 residues long. The germline gives CDR1 MGHRA, CDR2 YSYEKL. Trimming removed 4 bases from V and 7 bases from J; junction bases left unmatched: 12. The CDR3 nucleotides read TGCGCCAGCAGCCTATCCCCGGGACAGGGGGTTCGGGAGCAGTACTTC. Translation gives CASSLSPGQGVREQYF.

V is TRBV28 and J is TRBJ2-7; 10 nucleotides align to TRBD2. The germline V gene encodes CDR1 MDHEN and CDR2 SYDVKM. The CDR3 covers 16 residues. V trimming: 3 bases; J trimming: 5 bases; junction bases outside the gene matches: 10. CDR3 sequence (DNA): TGTGCCAGCAGTTTCCCGACTAGCGGGTCCCTACACGAGCAGTACTTC. Its translation is CASSFPTSGSLHEQYF.

The V gene is TRBV7-2, the J gene TRBJ1-5, with 12 nucleotides matching TRBD1. The CDR3 length is 16 residues. The germline V gene encodes CDR1 SGHTA and CDR2 FQGNSA. Trimming took 3 bases from V and 7 from J; bases not matched to a gene: 7. Here the CDR3 reads CASSLGGQGARQPQHF. The CDR3 bases are TGTGCCAGCAGCTTGGGGGGACAGGGGGCCCGGCAGCCCCAGCATTTT.

This rearrangement joins TRBV9 to TRBJ2-7; TRBD2 aligns across 11 bases. The CDR3 has 15 residues. Germline-derived CDR1 and CDR2 are SGDLS and YYNGEE. The trim removed 5 bases at V and 0 bases at J, leaving 4 bases unmatched. Here the CDR3 reads CASSTSGGISYEQYF. Here the CDR3 DNA reads TGTGCCAGCAGTACTAGCGGGGGTATCTCCTACGAGCAGTACTTC.

As concerns this clone: The sample carries other DNA sequences with the same CDR3. The chain recombines TRBV27 with TRBJ2-1; 11 bases are a match to TRBD2. The CDR3 length is 15 residues. The germline V gene has CDR1 MNHEY and CDR2 SMNVEV (reference sequence). V was clipped by 4 bases and J by 3 bases; unmatched bases: 2. The CDR3 DNA follows: TGTGCCAGCAGTTCAGGACTAGCGGGCTACAATGAGCAGTTCTTC. Amino acid sequence: CASSSGLAGYNEQFF.

The chain couples TRBV5-6 to TRBJ2-7; 7 bases are a match to TRBD1. This CDR3 region has 17 residues. V lost 0 bases to trimming and J lost 0 bases; unmatched junction nucleotides: 9. Germline CDR1 reads SGHDT; CDR2 reads YYEEEE. The CDR3 DNA is TGTGCCAGCAGCTTGGCAGGGACAGCCTCTTTCTCCTACGAGCAGTACTTC. Amino acid sequence: CASSLAGTASFSYEQYF.